A selection of T cell receptor beta chains follows, all from one sample in a study of response to subunit inactivated influenza vaccine. MiXCR, run by TCRdb on the RT-PCR reads, gives a single entry per CDR3 protein. The table has fewer than 700,000 distinct CDR3 sequences, around 13% seen once. The material was PBMCs from blood, obtained 40 to 50 days after vaccination. These receptors were obtained from a man aged 50 to 59 who received an inactivated influenza vaccine. The conserved cysteine and the conserved F or W are not part of the CDR3 here. Each record gives: J gene, D gene, V gene, clone size, CDR3 protein. The D gene is left open where the match is weak. Size tells how often a clone was seen (once, few, many) or the class of an expanded clone, and some rows leave it out.

>TRBJ2-1|TRBD2|TRBV27|many
ASKKTGGPRNEQF
>TRBJ2-4|TRBD1|TRBV12-3/TRBV12-4|few
ASSPGQGGFIAKNIQY
>TRBJ2-2|NA|TRBV7-9|few
ASILPARDGELF
>TRBJ1-4|TRBD1|TRBV29-1|NA
SVEPGQGGEKLF
>TRBJ1-5|TRBD1|TRBV20-1|NA
SAAPGQGNQPQH
>TRBJ1-2|NA|TRBV12-3/TRBV12-4|few
ASSFRGAGGYT
>TRBJ2-1|TRBD2|TRBV4-3|NA
ASSQDFQAGGVNEQF
>TRBJ2-7|TRBD1|TRBV12-3/TRBV12-4|NA
ASSLGTVAEQY
>TRBJ2-1|NA|TRBV12-3/TRBV12-4|few
ASSLLGHSYNEQF
>TRBJ2-5|NA|TRBV6-5|NA
AGGGGQETQY
>TRBJ2-1|NA|TRBV12-3/TRBV12-4|few
ASSRLMEGHNEQF
>TRBJ1-2|NA|TRBV12-3/TRBV12-4|NA
ASSSGVTGYT
>TRBJ2-1|NA|TRBV5-5|few
ASSSPAGSSYNEQF
>TRBJ1-2|NA|TRBV20-1|many
SAIDPNYGYT
>TRBJ1-5|NA|TRBV6-1|few
ASSPQGSQPQH
>TRBJ1-1|TRBD1|TRBV20-1|many
SARHRDSVYTEAF
>TRBJ2-1|TRBD1|TRBV12-3/TRBV12-4|few
ASSPGGQGFYNEQF
>TRBJ2-5|NA|TRBV12-3/TRBV12-4|many
AITVFRSGSGETQY
>TRBJ2-3|NA|TRBV6-5|few
ASSYLGAGSTDTQY
>TRBJ2-1|NA|TRBV7-2|few
ASSFVTGIWYRGEQF
>TRBJ1-3|TRBD1|TRBV5-1|many
ASSLTGQGAQGNTIY
>TRBJ2-5|NA|TRBV4-2|NA
ASSQDSTGLLGGTQY
>TRBJ2-3|NA|TRBV5-6|many
ASSSRGSRVY
>TRBJ2-3|TRBD2|TRBV20-1|few
SARVSGTSGADTQY
>TRBJ1-2|TRBD1|TRBV10-2|few
ASRMDRNDYGYT
>TRBJ2-1|TRBD2|TRBV29-1|few
SVEERLAYANEQF
>TRBJ2-1|TRBD2|TRBV27|few
ASSLAGGTPNEQF
>TRBJ2-3|TRBD2|TRBV4-2|NA
ASSLLIAGSTDTQY
>TRBJ2-2|NA|TRBV28|NA
ASSLQGFGTGELF
>TRBJ2-1|NA|TRBV6-5|few
ASSYTREVRYNEQF
>TRBJ2-6|NA|TRBV5-1|many
ASSLDVSGANVLT
>TRBJ1-2|NA|TRBV28|NA
ASTLVGGDYGYT
>TRBJ1-2|TRBD1|TRBV20-1|NA
SAPNQGANGYT
>TRBJ2-1|NA|TRBV15|NA
ATSTGVVYEQF
>TRBJ1-6|NA|TRBV28|many
ASTPSLSSYNSPLH
>TRBJ2-7|NA|TRBV7-2|NA
ASSSPPAREQY
>TRBJ2-7|NA|TRBV24-1|NA
ATSDYRGYEQY
>TRBJ2-5|NA|TRBV5-5|NA
ASSGADQETQY
>TRBJ2-7|TRBD1|TRBV6-5|few
ASSYVGQGAYEQY
>TRBJ2-7|NA|TRBV12-3/TRBV12-4|NA
ASSPALDRLGTEQY
>TRBJ2-1|NA|TRBV6-1|NA
ASSEDTLQF
>TRBJ2-1|TRBD2|TRBV28|NA
ASRMGGRARNEQF